The 5 T cell receptor beta chains below come from one sample, sequenced in a study of T cell repertoires in cytomegalovirus infection. These TCRs are of unknown antigen specificity. MiXCR, run by TCRdb on the reads, gives a single entry per CDR3 protein. Of under 150,000 distinct CDR3 sequences in the sample, 30% to 35% were seen once. The source material was CD8+ T cells from cultured PBMCs, sampled from culture after CMV antigen stimulation. Every receptor here comes from a human donor in good health (CMV status not recorded). Some clones in this sample may be carry-over from other donors' samples.

This clonotype was detected ten times or more. This chain links TRBV7-9 with TRBJ2-7; D might be TRBD1 (5 bases). This CDR3 comprises 14 residues. Between the trimmed V and J ends, which lost 5 bases and 5 bases, there was a span of 16 bases. Germline CDR1 is SEHNR and CDR2 is FQNEAQ (reference sequence). DNA of the CDR3: TGTGCCAGCAGCCTCACGCAAGGGGTACACGAGCAGTACTTC. Translated: CASSLTQGVHEQYF.

V is TRBV27 and J is TRBJ1-6; 9 bases are a match to TRBD1. Germline lookup yields CDR1 MNHEY and CDR2 SMNVEV (reference sequence). Trimming removed 3 bases from V and 9 bases from J; junction bases left unmatched: 9. The CDR3 covers 16 residues. CDR3 bases: TGTGCCAGCAGTTTTGATCTGACGGGACAGGGTTCACCCCTCCACTTT. This encodes CASSFDLTGQGSPLHF.

The chain recombines TRBV20-1 with TRBJ1-1, with D hard to call. Trimming stripped 0 bases from V and 6 bases from J, with 5 bases between. This CDR3 has 11 amino acids. Germline V lookup: CDR1 DFQATT, CDR2 SNEGSKA (reference sequence). The DNA of the CDR3 is TGCAGTGCTAGAGATAATCCTGAAGCTTTCTTT. Protein product: CSARDNPEAFF.

The J gene is TRBJ2-3, the V gene TRBV6-5, with 11 bases that match TRBD1. The length of the CDR3 is 14 residues. The germline CDR1 and CDR2 sequences are MNHEY and SVGAGI. J gave up 4 bases and V 7 bases, and 4 bases lay outside the gene matches. This chain's CDR3 is CASTRTGGPDTQYF. CDR3 DNA sequence: TGTGCCAGCACCCGGACAGGGGGCCCAGATACGCAGTATTTT.

This clonotype was recorded once. The V and J genes are TRBV25-1 and TRBJ2-3; tentative D call: TRBD2 (6 bases). CDR1 and CDR2 from the germline V gene are MGHDK and SYGVNS. V was pared by 0 bases and J by 1 base, with 8 bases between. This CDR3 is 15 amino acids long. CDR3 DNA sequence: TGTGCCAGCAGTGAATATAAGCGGGGCACAGATACGCAGTATTTT. Its translation: CASSEYKRGTDTQYF. Full variable domain (remainder filled in from reference TRBV25-1 and TRBJ2-3): EADIYQTPRYLVIGTGKKITLECSQTMGHDKMYWYQQDPGMELHLIHYSYGVNSTEKGDLSSESTVSRIRTEHFPLTLESARPSHTSQYLCASSEYKRGTDTQYFGPGTRLTVL.